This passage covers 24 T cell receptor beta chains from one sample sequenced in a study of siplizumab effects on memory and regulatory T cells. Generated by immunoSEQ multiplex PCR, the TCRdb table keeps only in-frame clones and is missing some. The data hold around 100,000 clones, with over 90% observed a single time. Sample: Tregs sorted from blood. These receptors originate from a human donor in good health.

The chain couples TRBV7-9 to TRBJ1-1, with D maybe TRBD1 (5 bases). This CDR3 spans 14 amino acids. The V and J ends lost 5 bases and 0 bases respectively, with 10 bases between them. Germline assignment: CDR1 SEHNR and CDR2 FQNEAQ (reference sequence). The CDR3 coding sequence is TGTGCCAGCAGCCCCGGGACGGTGAACACTGAAGCTTTCTTT. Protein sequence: CASSPGTVNTEAFF.

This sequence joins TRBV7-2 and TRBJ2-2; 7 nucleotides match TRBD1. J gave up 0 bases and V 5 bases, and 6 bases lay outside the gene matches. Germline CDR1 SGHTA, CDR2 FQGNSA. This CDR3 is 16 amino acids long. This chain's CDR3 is CASSRTGVSNTGELFF. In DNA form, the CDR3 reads TGTGCCAGCAGCCGCACAGGGGTGTCGAACACCGGGGAGCTGTTTTTT.

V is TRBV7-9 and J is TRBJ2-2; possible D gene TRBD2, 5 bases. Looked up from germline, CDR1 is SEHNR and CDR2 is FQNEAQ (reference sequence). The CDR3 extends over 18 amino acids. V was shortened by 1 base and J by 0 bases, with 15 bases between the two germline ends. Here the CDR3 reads CASSLGRSYGANTGELFF. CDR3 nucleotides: TGTGCCAGCAGCTTAGGGAGGTCTTACGGAGCGAACACCGGGGAGCTGTTTTTT.

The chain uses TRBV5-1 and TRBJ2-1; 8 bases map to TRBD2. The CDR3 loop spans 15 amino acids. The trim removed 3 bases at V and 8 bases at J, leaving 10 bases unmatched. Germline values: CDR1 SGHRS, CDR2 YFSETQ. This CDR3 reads CASSWGLEIIYEQFF. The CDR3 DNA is TGCGCCAGCAGCTGGGGACTAGAAATCATATATGAGCAGTTCTTC.

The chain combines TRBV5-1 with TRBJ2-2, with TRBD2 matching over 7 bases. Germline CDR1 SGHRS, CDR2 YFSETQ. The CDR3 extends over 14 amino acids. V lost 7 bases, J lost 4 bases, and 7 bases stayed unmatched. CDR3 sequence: CASARETGTGELFF. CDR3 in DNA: TGCGCCAGCGCGCGGGAGACGGGCACCGGGGAGCTGTTTTTT.

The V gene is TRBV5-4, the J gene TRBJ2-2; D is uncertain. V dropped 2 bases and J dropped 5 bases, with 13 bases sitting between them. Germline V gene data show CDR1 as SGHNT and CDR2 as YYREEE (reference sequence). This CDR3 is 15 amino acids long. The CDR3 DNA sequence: TGTGCCAGCAGCTTTCCCTCCACCGGGACCGGGGAGCTGTTTTTT. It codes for CASSFPSTGTGELFF. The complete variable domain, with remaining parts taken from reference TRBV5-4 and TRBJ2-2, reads ETGVTQSPTHLIKTRGQQVTLRCSSQSGHNTVSWYQQALGQGPQFIFQYYREEENGRGNFPPRFSGLQFPNYSSELNVNALELDDSALYLCASSFPSTGTGELFFGEGSRLTVL.

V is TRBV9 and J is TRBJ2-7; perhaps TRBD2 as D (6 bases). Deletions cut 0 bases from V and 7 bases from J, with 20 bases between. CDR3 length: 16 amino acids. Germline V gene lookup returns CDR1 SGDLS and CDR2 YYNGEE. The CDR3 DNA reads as TGTGCCAGCAGCGTAGCTACGGGACTCCCACAAGGGGAGCAGTACTTC. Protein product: CASSVATGLPQGEQYF.

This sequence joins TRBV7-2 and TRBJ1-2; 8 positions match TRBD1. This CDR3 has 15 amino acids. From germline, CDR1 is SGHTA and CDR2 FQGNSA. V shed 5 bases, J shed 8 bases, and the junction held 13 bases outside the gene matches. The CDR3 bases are TGTGCCAGCAGCCCAGACCCCAGGGGGCGAAACGGCTACACCTTC. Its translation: CASSPDPRGRNGYTF.

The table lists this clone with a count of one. The CDR3 loop reads CASSLTFPGSPYEQYF. CDR3 in DNA: TGTGCCAGCAGCTTAACTTTCCCAGGGTCCCCCTACGAGCAGTACTTC. V gene TRBV11-2 combines with J gene TRBJ2-7; weak D call: TRBD1 (5 bases). This CDR3 contains 16 residues. Deletions cut 2 bases from V and 2 bases from J, with 16 bases between. Germline assignment: CDR1 SGHAT and CDR2 FQNNGV.

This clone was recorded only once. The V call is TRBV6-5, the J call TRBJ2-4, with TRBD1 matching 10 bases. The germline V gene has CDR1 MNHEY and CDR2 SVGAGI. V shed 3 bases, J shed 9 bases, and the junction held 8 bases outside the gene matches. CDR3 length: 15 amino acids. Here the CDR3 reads CASSYILGTGAIQYF. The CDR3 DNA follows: TGTGCCAGCAGTTATATCCTCGGGACAGGGGCCATTCAGTACTTC.

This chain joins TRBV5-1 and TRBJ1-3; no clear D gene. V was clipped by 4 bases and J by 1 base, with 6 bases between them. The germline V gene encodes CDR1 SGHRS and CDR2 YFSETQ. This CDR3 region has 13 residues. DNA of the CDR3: TGCGCCAGCAGCACAGAATCTGGAAACACCATATATTTT. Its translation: CASSTESGNTIYF.

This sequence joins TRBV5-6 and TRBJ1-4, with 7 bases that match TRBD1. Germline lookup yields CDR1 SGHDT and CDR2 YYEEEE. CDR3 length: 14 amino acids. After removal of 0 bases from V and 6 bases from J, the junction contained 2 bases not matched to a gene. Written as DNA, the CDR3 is TGTGCCAGCAGCTTGGGAGGGGGCCATGAAAAACTGTTTTTT. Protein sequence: CASSLGGGHEKLFF.

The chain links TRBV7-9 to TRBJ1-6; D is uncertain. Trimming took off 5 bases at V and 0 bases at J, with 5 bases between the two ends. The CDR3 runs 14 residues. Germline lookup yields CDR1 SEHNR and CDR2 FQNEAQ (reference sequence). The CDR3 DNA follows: TGTGCCAGCAGCCCGGGCTCCTATAATTCACCCCTCCACTTT. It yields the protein CASSPGSYNSPLHF.

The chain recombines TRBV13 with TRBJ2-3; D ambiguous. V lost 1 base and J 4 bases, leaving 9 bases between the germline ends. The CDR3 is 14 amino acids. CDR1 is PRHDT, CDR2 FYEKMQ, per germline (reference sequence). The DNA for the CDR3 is TGTGCCAGCAGCTTAGCCGTAGTTTCAGATACGCAGTATTTT. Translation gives CASSLAVVSDTQYF.

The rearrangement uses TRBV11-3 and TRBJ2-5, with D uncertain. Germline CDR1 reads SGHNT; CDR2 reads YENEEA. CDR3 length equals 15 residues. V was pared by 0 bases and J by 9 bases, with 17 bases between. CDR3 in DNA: TGTGCCAGCAGCTTAGAAGGTGGACCCTCCGAGGCCCAGTACTTC. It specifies CASSLEGGPSEAQYF.

CDR3 amino acids: CASIDGRSKNIQYF. The CDR3 DNA sequence: TGTGCCAGTATAGACGGGAGGTCCAAAAACATTCAGTACTTC. This chain joins TRBV19 and TRBJ2-4, with TRBD2 matching over 7 bases. This CDR3 region has 14 residues. Trimming removed 7 bases from V and 2 bases from J; junction bases left unmatched: 5. Germline CDR1 is LNHDA and CDR2 is SQIVND (reference sequence).

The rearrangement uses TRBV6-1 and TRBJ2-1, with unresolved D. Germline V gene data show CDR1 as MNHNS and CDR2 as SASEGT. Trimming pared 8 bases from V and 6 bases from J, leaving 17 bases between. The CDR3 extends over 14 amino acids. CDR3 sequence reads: CASASGPKRNEQFF. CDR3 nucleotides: TGTGCCAGCGCTTCCGGGCCAAAGCGCAATGAGCAGTTCTTC.

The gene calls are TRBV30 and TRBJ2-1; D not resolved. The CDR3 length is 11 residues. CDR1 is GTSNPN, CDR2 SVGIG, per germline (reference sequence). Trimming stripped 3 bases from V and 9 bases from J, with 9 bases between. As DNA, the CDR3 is TGTGCCTGGAGCAGGCCGGGTGAGCAGTTCTTC. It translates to CAWSRPGEQFF.

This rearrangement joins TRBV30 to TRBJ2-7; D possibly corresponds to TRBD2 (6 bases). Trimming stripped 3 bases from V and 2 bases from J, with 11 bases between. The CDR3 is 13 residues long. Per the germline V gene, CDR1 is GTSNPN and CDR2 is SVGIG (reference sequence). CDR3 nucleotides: TGTGCCTGGAGCCTAGGACTAACCTACGAGCAGTACTTC. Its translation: CAWSLGLTYEQYF.

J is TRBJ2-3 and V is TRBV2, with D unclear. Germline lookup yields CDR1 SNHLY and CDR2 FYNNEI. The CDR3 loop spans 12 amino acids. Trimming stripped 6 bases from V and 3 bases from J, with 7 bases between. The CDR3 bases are TGTGCCAGCAGGCAGGTAACAGATACGCAGTATTTT. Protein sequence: CASRQVTDTQYF.

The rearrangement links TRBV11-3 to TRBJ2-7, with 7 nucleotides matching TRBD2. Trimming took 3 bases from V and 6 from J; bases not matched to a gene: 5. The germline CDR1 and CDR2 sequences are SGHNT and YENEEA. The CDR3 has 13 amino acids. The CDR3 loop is CASSFAGVPEQYF. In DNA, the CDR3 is TGTGCCAGCAGCTTCGCGGGAGTGCCCGAGCAGTACTTC. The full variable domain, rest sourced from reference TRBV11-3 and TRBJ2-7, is EAGVVQSPRYKIIEKKQPVAFWCNPISGHNTLYWYLQNLGQGPELLIRYENEEAVDDSQLPKDRFSAERLKGVDSTLKIQPAELGDSAVYLCASSFAGVPEQYFGPGTRLTVT.

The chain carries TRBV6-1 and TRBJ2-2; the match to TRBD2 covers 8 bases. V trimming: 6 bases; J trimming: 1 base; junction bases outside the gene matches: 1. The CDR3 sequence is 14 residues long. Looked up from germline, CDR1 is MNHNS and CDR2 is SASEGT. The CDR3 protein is CASRGLVNTGELFF. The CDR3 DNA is TGTGCCAGCAGGGGACTAGTGAACACCGGGGAGCTGTTTTTT.

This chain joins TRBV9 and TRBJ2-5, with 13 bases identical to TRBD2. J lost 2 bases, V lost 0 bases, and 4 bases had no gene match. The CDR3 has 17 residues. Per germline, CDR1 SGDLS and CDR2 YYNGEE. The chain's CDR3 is CASSVGLAGGSQETQYF. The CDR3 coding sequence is TGTGCCAGCAGCGTAGGACTAGCGGGGGGTTCTCAAGAGACCCAGTACTTC.

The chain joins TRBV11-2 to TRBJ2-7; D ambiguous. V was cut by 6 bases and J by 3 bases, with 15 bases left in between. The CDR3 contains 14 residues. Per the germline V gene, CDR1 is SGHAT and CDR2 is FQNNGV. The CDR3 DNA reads TGTGCCAGCAGTCGCTCGGGCGCTTACTACGAGCAGTACTTC. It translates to CASSRSGAYYEQYF.